A single T cell receptor beta chain is shown here with its context. Measured with immunoSEQ multiplex PCR; TCRdb has only the in-frame clones, and not every one. The top ten hold 5.6% of the sample, which has roughly 180,000 clones, about 84% seen once. The data are from a study of blood T cell repertoires in COVID-19. The length of the CDR3 is 16 residues. Germline CDR1 reads LNHNV; CDR2 reads YYDKDF (reference sequence). Trimming removed 10 bases from V and 3 bases from J, with 21 bases in between. The clonotype was recovered from a woman between 40 and 55 years old with acute COVID-19. Sequencing was carried out using PBMCs or T cells enriched from blood (not recorded which). The gene calls are TRBV15 and TRBJ2-2; D perhaps matches TRBD2 (6 bases). In nucleotides, the CDR3 is TGTGCCATACCCTCCACGGCTAGCGCTCACACCGGGGAGCTGTTTTTT. It codes for CAIPSTASAHTGELFF. Full variable domain (rest looked up from reference TRBV15 and TRBJ2-2): DAMVIQNPRYQVTQFGKPVTLSCSQTLNHNVMYWYQQKSSQAPKLLFHYYDKDFNNEADTPDNFQSRRPNTSFCFLDIRSPGLGDTAMYLCAIPSTASAHTGELFFGEGSRLTVL.